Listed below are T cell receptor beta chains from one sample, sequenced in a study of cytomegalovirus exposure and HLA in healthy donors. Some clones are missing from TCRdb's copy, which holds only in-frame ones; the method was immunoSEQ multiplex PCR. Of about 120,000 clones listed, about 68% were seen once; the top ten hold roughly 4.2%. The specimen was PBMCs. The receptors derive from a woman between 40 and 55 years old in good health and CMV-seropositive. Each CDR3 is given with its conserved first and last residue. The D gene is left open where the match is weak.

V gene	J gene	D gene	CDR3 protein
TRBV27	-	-	CASSRAGFSYEQYF
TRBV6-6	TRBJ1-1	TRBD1	CASSQGGTEAFF
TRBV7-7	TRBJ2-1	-	CASSPTGFGAPVGEQFF
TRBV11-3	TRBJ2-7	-	CASSEGGLYEQYF
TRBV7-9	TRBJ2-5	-	CSSSLDRRKTQYF
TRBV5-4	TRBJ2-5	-	CASSLGTTSLETQYF
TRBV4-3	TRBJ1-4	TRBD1	CASSQGPGQKDGGKLFF
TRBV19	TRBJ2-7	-	CASSISGTNSEQYF
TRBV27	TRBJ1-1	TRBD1	CASSDRQGRDTEAFF
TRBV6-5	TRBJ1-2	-	CASSPTVNYGYTF
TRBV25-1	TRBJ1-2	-	CASSELGGTGYTF
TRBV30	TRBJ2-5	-	CAWSPTLETQYF
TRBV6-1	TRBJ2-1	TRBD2	CASSEVPRGSQFF
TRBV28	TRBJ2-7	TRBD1	CASSPWGDRGYEQYF
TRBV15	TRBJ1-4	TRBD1	CATSKGQGAVEKLFF
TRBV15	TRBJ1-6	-	CATSRDPRQINSPLHF